A selection of T cell receptor beta chains follows, all from one sample in a study of beta chain features in type 1 diabetes. Profiling relied on immunoSEQ multiplex PCR, and the TCRdb table lists in-frame clones only, not all of them. The data contain 60,000 or so clones, about 61% of them seen just once; the ten biggest clones take up roughly 2.4%. Sequenced sample: Tregs from blood. The receptors originated from a woman younger than 30 in good health. Both conserved end residues are part of each CDR3. The D gene is left open where the match is weak. Only some rows state a clone size, as once, few, many or a class for expanded clones.

V	size	J	D	DNA	CDR3
TRBV11-2	once	TRBJ2-1	.	TGTGCCAGCAGCTTAGATCAGGCGGGGTGGTACAATGAGCAGTTCTTC	CASSLDQAGWYNEQFF
TRBV7-9	.	TRBJ1-1	.	TGTGCCAGCAGCTTAGCCGGGTGGTCTGAAGCTTTCTTT	CASSLAGWSEAFF
TRBV18	.	TRBJ2-7	.	TGTGCCAGCTCACCTACGACAGAGCCTAGGGAGTACTTC	CASSPTTEPREYF
TRBV5-4	.	TRBJ2-5	TRBD2	TGTGCCAGCAGCTTGTCCGGGACTAGCGCCTCGTGGCGGGAGACCCAGTACTTC	CASSLSGTSASWRETQYF
TRBV28	.	TRBJ1-1	.	TGTGCCAGCAGTTTAATAACTGAAGCTTTCTTT	CASSLITEAFF
TRBV6-5	.	TRBJ1-1	.	TGTGCCAGCAGTTACGGCAGGAACACTGAAGCTTTCTTT	CASSYGRNTEAFF
TRBV19	.	TRBJ2-2	TRBD2	TGTGCCAGTAGTATCTCTAGCGGGGGAACCGGGGAGCTGTTTTTT	CASSISSGGTGELFF
TRBV5-1	.	TRBJ2-5	.	TGCGCCAGCAGCTTGGGGGCGGGTGCGGCTTGGAAGCAGTACTTC	CASSLGAGAAWKQYF
TRBV19	.	TRBJ2-7	TRBD2	TGTGCCAGTAGTATAGGGACTAGCGGGGGAACCTACGAGCAGTACTTC	CASSIGTSGGTYEQYF
TRBV7-9	once	TRBJ2-5	TRBD2	TGTGCCAGCAGCTTAGGCGGGAGTGGGGAGCAGTACTTC	CASSLGGSGEQYF
TRBV10-2	.	TRBJ2-7	.	TGCGCCAGCAGGAAAGGTGGACAGACGAGGGAGCAGTACTTC	CASRKGGQTREQYF
TRBV11-2	.	TRBJ2-5	.	TGTGCCAGCAGCTTAGCGGTAACGATAGAGACCCAGTACTTC	CASSLAVTIETQYF
TRBV11-2	.	TRBJ2-5	.	TGTGCCAGCAGCTTAGGTCTGGCGGGAGAGACCCAGTACTTC	CASSLGLAGETQYF
TRBV5-4	.	TRBJ2-3	.	TGTGCCAGCAGCGGCGGGCTCCCCACAGATACGCAGTATTTT	CASSGGLPTDTQYF
TRBV6-1	.	TRBJ1-5	.	TGTGCCAGCAGTGAAGACAGGTTGTATCAGCCCCAGCATTTT	CASSEDRLYQPQHF
TRBV6-1	.	TRBJ2-7	.	TGTGCCAGCAGGGGGCTTTTCGGTCTCGCCTACGAGCAGTACTTC	CASRGLFGLAYEQYF
TRBV5-1	few	TRBJ1-1	TRBD1	TGCGCCAGCAGCTCCACTCCGACAGGGCTTGAAGCTTTCTTT	CASSSTPTGLEAFF
TRBV5-4	.	TRBJ1-6	.	TGTGCCAGCAGCTTCGCGATGAGTAATTCACCCCTCCACTTT	CASSFAMSNSPLHF
TRBV25-1	.	TRBJ1-6	TRBD1	TGTGCCAGCAGTGCTTTGGACAGGGTCAGTTCACCCCTCCACTTT	CASSALDRVSSPLHF
TRBV7-2	.	TRBJ2-3	.	TGTGCCAGCAGCTTAGGGCAGTACCCGGATACGCAGTATTTT	CASSLGQYPDTQYF
TRBV11-2	.	TRBJ2-1	.	TGTGCCAGCAGCTATGAGGACCGGACTACTAATGAGCAGTTCTTC	CASSYEDRTTNEQFF
TRBV28	.	TRBJ1-2	.	TGTGCCAGCGGCCTCCAGGGCCATGGCTACACCTTC	CASGLQGHGYTF
TRBV9	.	TRBJ2-7	.	TGTGCCAGCAGCGTAGGTGGCGGGTTGGGCTACGAGCAGTACTTC	CASSVGGGLGYEQYF
TRBV19	few	TRBJ2-2	.	TGTGCCAGTAGTATAGATCAGCGGAGGGTTGAGACCGGGGAGCTGTTTTTT	CASSIDQRRVETGELFF
TRBV30	.	TRBJ2-5	.	TGTGCCTGGAGTGTATGGAAACAGCAAGAGACCCAGTACTTC	CAWSVWKQQETQYF
TRBV19	.	TRBJ2-3	.	TGTGCCAGTAGTATCAGAGATACGCAGTATTTT	CASSIRDTQYF
TRBV5-1	.	TRBJ2-3	.	TGCGCCAGCAGCCCCCCCAGGGGCGGGGGAGCAGATACGCAGTATTTT	CASSPPRGGGADTQYF
TRBV7-2	.	TRBJ2-1	.	TGTGCCAGCAGACCCGGGACTTCTCCTTTTCAGCAGTTCTTC	CASRPGTSPFQQFF
TRBV9	.	TRBJ2-6	TRBD1	TGTGCCAGCAGCCTGGGACAGGGGGCGCCTGGGGCCAACGTCCTGACTTTC	CASSLGQGAPGANVLTF
TRBV6-5	few	TRBJ1-2	.	TGTGCCAGCAGTTACTCGACGGCCCTGGAGAACTATGGCTACACCTTC	CASSYSTALENYGYTF
TRBV2	.	TRBJ2-1	.	TGTGCCAGCGGTCCGCGGGGAAAGCAGTTCTTC	CASGPRGKQFF
TRBV5-1	.	TRBJ2-7	TRBD1	TGCGCCAGCACCGGACAGGGTCTGGGGGAGCAGTACTTC	CASTGQGLGEQYF
TRBV5-1	few	TRBJ2-2	.	TGCGCCAGCAGCTTGGCTCGAGGGAGAGGAACCGGGGAGCTGTTTTTT	CASSLARGRGTGELFF
TRBV2	.	TRBJ2-5	.	TGTGCCAGCACCGGGGATCGGTACCAAGAGACCCAGTACTTC	CASTGDRYQETQYF
TRBV2	.	TRBJ1-1	.	TGTGCCAGCGTACAGGGTTTTGGTGAAGCTTTCTTT	CASVQGFGEAFF
TRBV5-1	.	TRBJ2-7	TRBD2	TGCGCCAGCAGCTGGGGGACTAGCGGAACCTACGAGCAGTACTTC	CASSWGTSGTYEQYF
TRBV7-2	.	TRBJ2-5	TRBD2	TGTGCCAGCAGCTTAGCGGGTCGGGGGGTGAGCCAGTACTTC	CASSLAGRGVSQYF